The present T cell receptor beta chain was sequenced within a study of glioma-infiltrating T cells after dendritic cell vaccination (dated by TCRdb to about 2016). In the study overall: The cohort comprised 15 glioblastoma patients from Phase I and II dendritic cell vaccination trials, 9 newly diagnosed and 6 with recurrent disease. Autologous tumor lysate-pulsed dendritic cell vaccination was administered to the patients between the early 2000s and the early 2010s. To make the vaccine, monocyte-derived dendritic cells were cultured for 6 to 8 days with IL-4 and GM-CSF and then pulsed overnight with autologous tumor lysate. Each patient got three intradermal injections of the dendritic cell vaccine, spaced at biweekly intervals, in the arm below the axilla. In glioblastoma patients vaccinated with dendritic cells, deep sequencing of TCR beta CDR3 regions served to measure tumor-infiltrating lymphocyte content and to compare repertoires between tumor and blood. Survival after dendritic cell vaccination was correlated with TCR sequencing metrics, including TIL content and tumor-blood repertoire overlap.

Summary of the overall study and its limitations: TCR clonality showed no direct relationship with survival, which suggests that a diverse polyclonal response may matter. The cohort was small and heterogeneous, and full blood and tumor sets were available for few patients, with initial-recurrent tumor pairs available for even fewer patients. The response model built on TCR overlap across three groups was characterized as speculative, with prospective validation still needed. Longer time to progression and overall survival after dendritic cell vaccination were predicted by higher estimated pretreatment TIL content.

TCRB CDR3 regions were amplified from 2 ug genomic DNA, or all available DNA if less, using the immunoSEQ assay. The multiplex PCR relied on 60 forward primers for TCR V beta segments and 13 reverse primers for J beta segments. To estimate the number of reads per starting template, synthetic control templates were added to each sample at limiting dilution. The Illumina HiSeq System generated 87 bp sequencing reads. Regarding the original processing steps: PCR and sequencing errors were removed by a nearest neighbor algorithm that merged closely related sequences. TCR overlap was measured as the percentage of unique tumor TCR beta sequences also present in the same patient's peripheral blood. TCRdb limited this immuneACCESS table to in-frame rearrangements with V and J called. A share of clones is missing; checked studies link under half to unresolved V genes, and the rest is unexplained. V, J and clone size are taken as reported in that table, and D and trimming were inferred from the DNA itself. This sample holds approximately 50,000 clones; 89% were observed only once. The top ten hold around 5% of the sample.

The time point label here, explained by the study, means: after dendritic cell vaccination, including at tumor progression/relapse. To be selected, patients needed enough residual fresh-frozen tumor tissue and more than two years of available survival data. None of the glioblastoma patients carried an isocitrate dehydrogenase mutation, although molecular status otherwise varied. PBMC were collected before vaccination, two weeks after the third vaccination, and at tumor progression if progression occurred. Genomic DNA was extracted with the Qiagen DNeasy Blood extraction Kit. The CDR3 contains 16 residues, cysteine and phenylalanine counted. Of the read, only the CDR3 DNA is kept; its 48 bases are in frame from base 1. CDR1 and CDR2 are drawn from the germline V gene (reference sequence): LNHDA, SQIVND. V has 5 bases trimmed and J has 1 base trimmed; junction bases matching no gene number 8. A note on this clone: The antigen it recognizes is unknown. No base qualities exist here, and no much larger clone lies one base off it.

This receptor was taken from a human donor with glioblastoma. In this chain, TRBV19 is recombined with TRBJ2-7; 10 bases in the junction line up with TRBD2. The sample in question was blood, obtained after dendritic cell vaccination. The DNA reads TGTGCCAGTAGTTGGACTAGCGGATCTCTTTCCTACGAGCAGTACTTC. This translates into CASSWTSGSLSYEQYF.